These T cell receptor beta chains were read from a single sample in a study of T cell responses to AZD1222 COVID-19 vaccine. TCRdb's copy holds only in-frame clones and misses some; the assay was immunoSEQ multiplex PCR. The sample has 150,000 to 200,000 clones, roughly 90% seen once; the top ten hold 2.5% to 3%. Sample: peripheral blood, taken on day 0 of AZD1222 vaccination. These receptor sequences come from an adult in good health. Both conserved end residues are part of each CDR3. Each record gives: D gene, V gene, J gene, clone size, CDR3 protein, CDR3 DNA. A D gene is named only where the DNA matches it firmly. Part of the rows lack a size; the others show once, few, many or a class for expanded clones.

d_gene: -; v_gene: TRBV6-5; j_gene: TRBJ1-1; abundance: -; CDR3aa: CASSPEGVYTEAFF; CDR3nt: TGTGCCAGCAGTCCGGAGGGGGTGTACACTGAAGCTTTCTTT
d_gene: TRBD2; v_gene: TRBV4-1; j_gene: TRBJ2-7; abundance: -; CDR3aa: CASSQGSGRKNF; CDR3nt: TGCGCCAGCAGCCAAGGGAGCGGGAGGAAAAACTTC
d_gene: TRBD1; v_gene: TRBV11-2; j_gene: TRBJ1-1; abundance: -; CDR3aa: CASSLGTGVKSTEAFF; CDR3nt: TGTGCCAGCAGCTTAGGGACAGGGGTAAAGTCCACTGAAGCTTTCTTT
d_gene: TRBD2; v_gene: TRBV4-1; j_gene: TRBJ2-1; abundance: -; CDR3aa: CASSPVPQAGGFYNEQFF; CDR3nt: TGCGCCAGCAGCCCGGTACCGCAAGCGGGGGGTTTCTACAATGAGCAGTTCTTC
d_gene: -; v_gene: TRBV3-1/TRBV3-2; j_gene: TRBJ1-3; abundance: -; CDR3aa: CASSQDGGVVDTIYF; CDR3nt: TGTGCCAGCAGCCAAGATGGGGGGGTAGTTGACACCATATATTTT
d_gene: -; v_gene: TRBV2; j_gene: TRBJ2-5; abundance: once; CDR3aa: CAIHTGTVETQYF; CDR3nt: TGTGCCATCCATACCGGGACGGTAGAGACCCAGTACTTC
d_gene: -; v_gene: TRBV12-3/TRBV12-4; j_gene: TRBJ1-2; abundance: -; CDR3aa: CATTQGAYGYTF; CDR3nt: TGTGCCACCACTCAAGGGGCCTATGGCTACACCTTC
d_gene: -; v_gene: TRBV29-1; j_gene: TRBJ1-4; abundance: -; CDR3aa: CSVVVATNEKLFF; CDR3nt: TGCAGCGTGGTGGTGGCAACTAATGAAAAACTGTTTTTT
d_gene: -; v_gene: TRBV4-2; j_gene: TRBJ2-3; abundance: -; CDR3aa: CASSQDGGLEDTQYF; CDR3nt: TGTGCCAGCAGCCAAGATGGAGGCCTGGAAGATACGCAGTATTTT
d_gene: TRBD2; v_gene: TRBV14; j_gene: TRBJ2-3; abundance: -; CDR3aa: CASSQDSGGLRRDTQYF; CDR3nt: TGTGCCAGCAGCCAAGATAGCGGGGGACTAAGGCGTGATACGCAGTATTTT
d_gene: -; v_gene: TRBV18; j_gene: TRBJ2-5; abundance: -; CDR3aa: CASSPGQKETQYF; CDR3nt: TGTGCCAGCTCACCTGGACAGAAAGAGACCCAGTACTTC
d_gene: TRBD2; v_gene: TRBV4-1; j_gene: TRBJ2-7; abundance: -; CDR3aa: CASSQDTSGIYEQYF; CDR3nt: TGCGCCAGCAGCCAAGACACTAGCGGGATCTACGAGCAGTACTTC
d_gene: -; v_gene: TRBV21-1; j_gene: TRBJ2-1; abundance: -; CDR3aa: CATYDPGRRSYNEQFF; CDR3nt: TGTGCCACCTACGACCCTGGGAGAAGGTCCTACAATGAGCAGTTCTTC
d_gene: -; v_gene: TRBV7-9; j_gene: TRBJ2-1; abundance: -; CDR3aa: CASSSSSLTTARRGFF; CDR3nt: TGTGCCAGCAGCTCCTCCTCTTTGACTACAGCGAGACGGGGGTTCTTC
d_gene: TRBD1; v_gene: TRBV27; j_gene: TRBJ1-5; abundance: once; CDR3aa: CASSLLGTGGSNQPQHF; CDR3nt: TGTGCCAGCAGTTTATTGGGGACAGGCGGTAGTAATCAGCCCCAGCATTTT
d_gene: -; v_gene: TRBV5-1; j_gene: TRBJ2-3; abundance: -; CDR3aa: CASSLVLGLSDTQYF; CDR3nt: TGCGCCAGCAGCTTGGTGTTAGGGCTGTCAGATACGCAGTATTTT
d_gene: -; v_gene: TRBV6-5; j_gene: TRBJ1-3; abundance: few; CDR3aa: CASMKITGNTIYF; CDR3nt: TGTGCCAGCATGAAAATTACTGGAAACACCATATATTTT
d_gene: -; v_gene: TRBV27; j_gene: TRBJ1-2; abundance: -; CDR3aa: CASRSPGGPGYGYTF; CDR3nt: TGTGCCAGCAGATCTCCCGGGGGGCCTGGCTATGGCTACACCTTC
d_gene: -; v_gene: TRBV19; j_gene: TRBJ1-3; abundance: -; CDR3aa: CASSDGSVSGNTIYF; CDR3nt: TGTGCCAGTAGTGACGGGAGCGTCTCTGGAAACACCATATATTTT
d_gene: -; v_gene: TRBV28; j_gene: TRBJ1-1; abundance: -; CDR3aa: CVIGAGMNTEAFF; CDR3nt: TGTGTAATTGGGGCAGGAATGAACACTGAAGCTTTCTTT
d_gene: -; v_gene: TRBV4-1; j_gene: TRBJ1-6; abundance: -; CDR3aa: CASSQGPSSYNSPLHF; CDR3nt: TGCGCCAGCAGCCAAGGACCTAGCTCCTATAATTCACCCCTCCACTTT
d_gene: -; v_gene: TRBV2; j_gene: TRBJ1-4; abundance: few; CDR3aa: CASSRRGIGNEKLFF; CDR3nt: TGTGCCAGCTCCAGACGGGGAATTGGTAATGAAAAACTGTTTTTT
d_gene: TRBD1; v_gene: TRBV5-6; j_gene: TRBJ1-4; abundance: -; CDR3aa: CASSVRDSYEKLFF; CDR3nt: TGTGCCAGCAGCGTCCGGGACAGCTATGAAAAACTGTTTTTT
d_gene: TRBD2; v_gene: TRBV5-1; j_gene: TRBJ2-1; abundance: -; CDR3aa: CASMSGSAYNEQFF; CDR3nt: TGCGCCAGCATGAGCGGGAGTGCCTACAATGAGCAGTTCTTC
d_gene: -; v_gene: TRBV20-1; j_gene: TRBJ1-1; abundance: -; CDR3aa: CSASTGHEEAFF; CDR3nt: TGCAGTGCGAGTACAGGGCATGAAGAAGCTTTCTTT
d_gene: -; v_gene: TRBV7-9; j_gene: TRBJ2-1; abundance: -; CDR3aa: CASSPGGNEQFF; CDR3nt: TGTGCCAGCAGTCCAGGAGGCAATGAGCAGTTCTTC
d_gene: TRBD1; v_gene: TRBV16; j_gene: TRBJ2-7; abundance: few; CDR3aa: CASSPLGTGADEQYF; CDR3nt: TGTGCCAGCAGCCCCTTAGGGACAGGGGCTGACGAGCAGTACTTC
d_gene: -; v_gene: TRBV18; j_gene: TRBJ1-2; abundance: -; CDR3aa: CASSPDSNYGYTF; CDR3nt: TGTGCCAGCTCACCAGACAGTAACTATGGCTACACCTTC
d_gene: -; v_gene: TRBV9; j_gene: TRBJ1-3; abundance: -; CDR3aa: CASSVVSQSSGNTIYF; CDR3nt: TGTGCCAGCAGCGTAGTTTCCCAAAGCTCTGGAAACACCATATATTTT
d_gene: -; v_gene: TRBV4-1; j_gene: TRBJ1-5; abundance: -; CDR3aa: CASSGLLGAGQPQHF; CDR3nt: TGCGCCAGCAGCGGCTTATTGGGGGCCGGTCAGCCCCAGCATTTT
d_gene: TRBD1; v_gene: TRBV3-1/TRBV3-2; j_gene: TRBJ1-1; abundance: -; CDR3aa: CASSQDRGRGAFF; CDR3nt: TGTGCCAGCAGCCAAGATAGGGGGCGCGGAGCTTTCTTT
d_gene: -; v_gene: TRBV2; j_gene: TRBJ2-5; abundance: -; CDR3aa: CACQRTEETQYF; CDR3nt: TGTGCCTGCCAGCGGACAGAAGAGACCCAGTACTTC
d_gene: TRBD2; v_gene: TRBV3-1/TRBV3-2; j_gene: TRBJ2-7; abundance: -; CDR3aa: CASSLRSGVSYEQYF; CDR3nt: TGTGCCAGCAGCCTGAGAAGCGGGGTGTCCTACGAGCAGTACTTC
d_gene: -; v_gene: TRBV5-1; j_gene: TRBJ1-1; abundance: -; CDR3aa: CASSQVGTEAFF; CDR3nt: TGCGCCAGCAGCCAGGTAGGCACTGAAGCTTTCTTT
d_gene: -; v_gene: TRBV11-3; j_gene: TRBJ1-3; abundance: -; CDR3aa: CASSLSGDTGNTIYF; CDR3nt: TGTGCCAGCAGCTTGTCAGGGGACACTGGAAACACCATATATTTT
d_gene: TRBD1; v_gene: TRBV12-5; j_gene: TRBJ2-1; abundance: -; CDR3aa: CASGRDRGRGWDNEQFF; CDR3nt: TGTGCTAGTGGTCGGGACAGGGGGCGCGGATGGGACAATGAGCAGTTCTTC
d_gene: TRBD1; v_gene: TRBV6-1; j_gene: TRBJ1-1; abundance: -; CDR3aa: CASSEEAGGSTEAFF; CDR3nt: TGTGCCAGCAGTGAAGAGGCAGGGGGGAGCACTGAAGCTTTCTTT
d_gene: -; v_gene: TRBV28; j_gene: TRBJ1-5; abundance: -; CDR3aa: CASSPRAGPSSGQPQHF; CDR3nt: TGTGCCAGCAGTCCTCGGGCGGGACCTTCCTCCGGGCAGCCCCAGCATTTT
d_gene: -; v_gene: TRBV19; j_gene: TRBJ1-1; abundance: -; CDR3aa: CATSSPRNSMNTEAFF; CDR3nt: TGTGCCACCTCGTCCCCTCGTAACTCTATGAACACTGAAGCTTTCTTT
d_gene: -; v_gene: TRBV27; j_gene: TRBJ2-1; abundance: -; CDR3aa: CASSRQSSYNEQFF; CDR3nt: TGTGCCAGCAGCCGGCAGTCCTCCTACAATGAGCAGTTCTTC
d_gene: TRBD1; v_gene: TRBV28; j_gene: TRBJ1-6; abundance: -; CDR3aa: CASRGEDRSSYNSPLHF; CDR3nt: TGTGCCAGCAGGGGTGAGGACAGGAGCTCCTATAATTCACCCCTCCACTTT
d_gene: -; v_gene: TRBV6-5; j_gene: TRBJ2-2; abundance: -; CDR3aa: CASSYSQVNTGELFF; CDR3nt: TGTGCCAGCAGTTACTCGCAGGTGAACACCGGGGAGCTGTTTTTT
d_gene: -; v_gene: TRBV11-2; j_gene: TRBJ1-2; abundance: -; CDR3aa: CASSLITGYGYTF; CDR3nt: TGTGCCAGCAGCTTAATTACGGGCTATGGCTACACCTTC
d_gene: -; v_gene: TRBV18; j_gene: TRBJ2-2; abundance: -; CDR3aa: CASSRKAGGAGELFF; CDR3nt: TGTGCCAGCTCACGGAAGGCGGGCGGTGCCGGGGAGCTGTTTTTT
d_gene: TRBD1; v_gene: TRBV12-3/TRBV12-4; j_gene: TRBJ1-2; abundance: -; CDR3aa: CASSRQGYGYTF; CDR3nt: TGTGCCAGCAGCCGACAGGGCTATGGCTACACCTTC
d_gene: -; v_gene: TRBV5-1; j_gene: TRBJ1-2; abundance: -; CDR3aa: CASSLAPAGRDGYTF; CDR3nt: TGCGCCAGCAGCTTGGCCCCCGCAGGAAGAGATGGCTACACCTTC
d_gene: -; v_gene: TRBV19; j_gene: TRBJ1-2; abundance: -; CDR3aa: CASSIDDGYTF; CDR3nt: TGTGCCAGTAGTATAGACGATGGCTACACCTTC
d_gene: -; v_gene: TRBV5-4; j_gene: TRBJ2-3; abundance: -; CDR3aa: CASSLGGRGSTDTQYF; CDR3nt: TGTGCCAGCAGCTTGGGGGGTAGGGGGAGCACAGATACGCAGTATTTT
d_gene: TRBD1; v_gene: TRBV6-5; j_gene: TRBJ1-1; abundance: -; CDR3aa: CASSYQGGRTEAFF; CDR3nt: TGTGCCAGCAGTTACCAGGGGGGGCGAACTGAAGCTTTCTTT
d_gene: TRBD2; v_gene: TRBV5-1; j_gene: TRBJ2-5; abundance: once; CDR3aa: CASSSGLAGGPKYQETQYF; CDR3nt: TGCGCCAGCAGCTCCGGACTAGCGGGAGGGCCGAAGTACCAAGAGACCCAGTACTTC
d_gene: -; v_gene: TRBV30; j_gene: TRBJ2-5; abundance: few; CDR3aa: CACSLGGQETQYF; CDR3nt: TGTGCCTGTTCCCTGGGGGGCCAAGAGACCCAGTACTTC